This entry lists 25 T cell receptor beta chains sequenced from one sample in a study of blood T cells in healthy people across ages. Primers used in a second PCR of about 7 to 12 cycles were a sample-barcoded 5' primer and a J-beta primer mix. MiXCR, run by TCRdb on the 5' RACE reads, gives a single entry per CDR3 protein. Altogether more than 1,400,000 distinct CDR3 sequences are present, 42% being singletons, with the ten largest covering 7.9%. Sequenced sample: blood. The receptor set was obtained from a young woman in good health.

This clonotype has only one observation. The chain is built from TRBV6-5 and TRBJ2-1; 13 bases line up with TRBD2. The CDR3 consists of 15 residues. With V trimmed by 4 bases and J by 12 bases, 9 bases remained unmatched. Germline CDR1 and CDR2: MNHEY and SVGAGI. Here the CDR3 reads CASSSGLAGESGQFF. The CDR3 coding sequence is TGTGCCAGCAGTTCCGGACTAGCGGGAGAATCGGGGCAGTTCTTC.

J is TRBJ2-1 and V is TRBV5-6; D perhaps matches TRBD2 (6 bases). The V gene's germline CDR1 is SGHDT and CDR2 YYEEEE. Deletions cut 4 bases from V and 7 bases from J, with 27 bases between. This CDR3 spans 18 amino acids. CDR3 in amino acids: CASSPGILDREWLNEQFF. The CDR3 region has the DNA TGTGCCAGCAGCCCCGGAATATTAGACCGGGAGTGGTTGAATGAGCAGTTCTTC.

The chain has TRBV27 and TRBJ2-7; D gene ambiguous. Germline-derived CDR1 and CDR2 are MNHEY and SMNVEV (reference sequence). The CDR3 covers 13 residues. Trimming removed 5 bases from V and 4 bases from J, with 12 bases in between. The CDR3 DNA is TGTGCCAGCAGTGCGTCCACCAAATACGAGCAGTACTTC. Encoded protein: CASSASTKYEQYF.

The rearrangement uses TRBV4-2 and TRBJ2-3; 7 positions agree with TRBD2. The CDR3 runs 17 residues. Trimming removed 4 bases from V and 0 bases from J; junction bases left unmatched: 10. Germline V gives CDR1 LGHNA, CDR2 YNFKEQ. The CDR3 here is CASSPGEGRSSTDTQYF. The CDR3 bases are TGTGCCAGCAGCCCCGGGGAGGGGCGGTCTAGCACAGATACGCAGTATTTT.

This clonotype was seen a single time. The chain carries TRBV20-1 and TRBJ2-1, with D tentatively TRBD1 (5 bases). The J call is in doubt because the DNA end fits TRBJ2-7 better. CDR3 size: 11 residues. Germline V gives CDR1 DFQATT, CDR2 SNEGSKA (reference sequence). The CDR3 bases are TGCAGTGGGGGCTCCTACAATGAGCAGTACTTC. Translating it yields CSGGSYNEQYF.

In regard to this clonotype: The germline gene is not matched at one end of the junction; a read error may be the cause. V is TRBV7-7 and J is TRBJ2-6; weak D call: TRBD2 (5 bases). This CDR3 is built from 16 residues. Germline V gene data show CDR1 as SSHAT and CDR2 as FNYEAQ (reference sequence). CDR3 amino acids: CASSPLPGSGANVLTF. The CDR3 DNA reads TGTGCTAGCAGCCCACTGCCGGGGTCTGGGGCCAACGTCCTGACTTTC.

Remarks on this clonotype: A read error may explain this, as a much larger clone is one base away. This chain connects TRBV4-2 to TRBJ1-1; D is uncertain. The CDR3 covers 12 residues. Germline CDR1 reads LGHNA; CDR2 reads YNFKEQ. CDR3 amino acids: CAISQAGTEAFF. As DNA, the CDR3 is TGTGCCATCAGCCAGGCAGGCACTGAAGCTTTCTTT.

Note on this clonotype: The junction does not match germline at one end; this may be a read error. V usage is TRBV7-7 and J usage is TRBJ2-5; D gene ambiguous. The V gene's germline CDR1 is SSHAT and CDR2 FNYEAQ (reference sequence). CDR3 length equals 13 residues. The CDR3 is CASSPRFDETQYF. CDR3 DNA sequence: TGTGCTAGCAGCCCTCGCTTCGATGAGACCCAGTACTTC.

The table lists this clonotype with many counts. The gene calls are TRBV4-1 and TRBJ2-7, with D possibly TRBD2 on 7 matching bases. CDR3 length: 20 residues. V dropped 0 bases and J dropped 4 bases, with 28 bases sitting between them. CDR1 and CDR2 from the germline V gene are MGHRA and YSYEKL. CDR3 sequence (DNA): TGCGCCAGCAGCCAAGATCTATCGGTACAACGGACTAGGGGGGGGTACGAGCAGTACTTC. Translation: CASSQDLSVQRTRGGYEQYF.

V and J are TRBV3-1 and TRBJ1-2; D is unresolved. Trimming pared 1 base from V and 6 bases from J, leaving 6 bases between. The CDR3 totals 12 residues. Per germline, CDR1 LGHDT and CDR2 YNNKEL (reference sequence). CDR3 region: CASSQAGNGYTF. As DNA, the CDR3 is TGTGCCAGCAGCCAAGCAGGAAATGGCTACACCTTC.

This clonotype occurred a few times. This rearrangement joins TRBV7-2 to TRBJ1-1; 7 bases are a match to TRBD1. CDR3 length equals 15 residues. CDR1 is SGHTA and CDR2 is FQGNSA in the germline V gene. V dropped 6 bases and J dropped 7; count of bases not matched to a gene: 14. The CDR3 DNA reads as TGTGCCAGCAGACCTCAAACCGGGACAGCCATTGAAGCTTTCTTT. This gives the protein CASRPQTGTAIEAFF.

V usage is TRBV9 and J usage is TRBJ2-5; tentative D call: TRBD1 (6 bases). The J call may be mistaken, given a closer DNA end match to TRBJ2-7. This CDR3 is 15 amino acids long. Per germline, CDR1 SGDLS and CDR2 YYNGEE. CDR3 DNA sequence: TGTGCCAGCAGCGTAGGGTGGGGCAGGGGCTACGAGCAGTACTTC. Its translation: CASSVGWGRGYEQYF.

The chain carries TRBV19 and TRBJ2-6; D might be TRBD1 or TRBD2, each matching 6 bases. Trimming removed 10 bases at V and 1 base at J, with 11 bases between. Germline V gene data show CDR1 as LNHDA and CDR2 as SQIVND (reference sequence). The CDR3 spans 14 residues. CDR3 DNA: TGTGCCATAGAAGGGGGGTCTGGGGCCAACGTCCTGACTTTC. The encoded protein is CAIEGGSGANVLTF.

The chain joins TRBV5-7 to TRBJ2-3, with 8 bases identical to TRBD2. TRBV5-7 is identified as an open reading frame with a role that is uncertain. Losses at the gene ends were 1 base for V and 6 bases for J; bases not matched to a gene: 7. This CDR3 contains 15 residues. The CDR3 here is CASSLKGLGKDTQYF. CDR3 sequence (DNA): TGTGCCAGCAGCTTGAAGGGACTAGGCAAGGATACGCAGTATTTT.

V gene TRBV24-1 combines with J gene TRBJ2-1, with D perhaps TRBD2 (6 bases). With 5 bases removed from V and 11 bases from J, the gap between germline ends came to 15 bases. The CDR3 totals 13 residues. The germline CDR1 and CDR2 sequences are KGHDR and SFDVKD. In nucleotides, the CDR3 is TGTGCCACCAGTGGTGGGGAGGCGAGAAAGCAGTTCTTC. Amino acids: CATSGGEARKQFF.

Only a few counts were recorded for this clonotype. This chain uses TRBV12-5 with TRBJ2-3; tentative D call: TRBD1 (5 bases). The V gene's germline CDR1 is LGHNT and CDR2 FRNRAP. V was clipped by 0 bases and J by 6 bases, with 22 bases between them. The length of the CDR3 is 18 residues. CDR3 nucleotide sequence: TGTGCTAGTGGTTTGGTACGAGGAACGGACACGACCCTTGATACGCAGTATTTT. It translates to CASGLVRGTDTTLDTQYF.

Only a few counts were recorded for this clonotype. The chain recombines TRBV6-6 with TRBJ2-5; D possibly matches TRBD1 or TRBD2 (5 bases each). Germline-derived CDR1 and CDR2 are MNHNY and SVGAGI (reference sequence). The CDR3 extends over 11 amino acids. The ends were cut back, 5 bases at V and 11 bases at J, with 12 bases in the middle. For the CDR3, the DNA is TGTGCCAGCAGTCCTACGTGGGGGCAGTACTTC. Translation: CASSPTWGQYF.

This chain uses TRBV20-1 with TRBJ1-5, with a tentative D call TRBD1 (5 bases). Trimming shortened V by 1 base and J by 0 bases, and 10 bases separated the two germline ends. The CDR3 length is 15 residues. Germline CDR1 and CDR2: DFQATT and SNEGSKA (reference sequence). The CDR3 DNA follows: TGCAGTGCTAGAGCAGGGTTGGGTAGCAATCAGCCCCAGCATTTT. It specifies CSARAGLGSNQPQHF.

The chain has TRBV20-1 and TRBJ1-1; D remains unclear. There are 12 residues in the CDR3. Looked up from germline, CDR1 is DFQATT and CDR2 is SNEGSKA (reference sequence). The CDR3 here is CRAGDTPSEAFF. DNA for the CDR3: TGCAGGGCGGGCGACACCCCTAGCGAAGCTTTCTTT.

This clonotype was detected a few times. CDR3 amino acids: CRAIPNPYGNEQFF. The CDR3 coding sequence is TGCAGGGCGATTCCCAATCCCTACGGCAATGAGCAGTTCTTC. V and J are TRBV20-1 and TRBJ2-1; D remains unclear. CDR3 length: 14 residues. Germline loops: CDR1 DFQATT, CDR2 SNEGSKA (reference sequence).

The chain combines TRBV25-1 with TRBJ1-1; 7 nucleotides line up with TRBD1. CDR3 length equals 15 residues. Germline V gene lookup returns CDR1 MGHDK and CDR2 SYGVNS. J was trimmed by 2 bases and V by 3 bases; bases with no gene match: 6. CDR3 in amino acids: CASSDRRTGNTEAFF. CDR3 nucleotides: TGTGCCAGCAGTGACAGGCGGACAGGTAACACTGAAGCTTTCTTT.

V is TRBV21-1 and J is TRBJ1-1; the table's TRBD1 call for D was not verified on the DNA. TRBV21-1 is listed as a pseudogene. The CDR3 has 15 amino acids. The CDR3 DNA is TGTGCCAGCAGCGCCGTCGTGACAGGAAGAACTGAAGCTTTCTTT. It codes for CASSAVVTGRTEAFF.

This clonotype appeared once. This chain connects TRBV6-6 to TRBJ2-5; TRBD2 matches 10 bases. The CDR3 covers 13 residues. Losses at the gene ends were 8 bases for V and 11 bases for J; bases not matched to a gene: 11. Germline CDR1 MNHNY, CDR2 SVGAGI (reference sequence). CDR3 sequence (DNA): TGTGCCAGCTGTGGAGCGGGAGGGAATGAGCAGTACTTC. It is translated as CASCGAGGNEQYF.

The rearrangement links TRBV29-1 to TRBJ1-2; a possible D gene is TRBD1 (5 bases). CDR3 size: 14 residues. V dropped 1 base and J dropped 4 bases, with 13 bases sitting between them. Germline CDR1 and CDR2: SQVTM and ANQGSEA. The CDR3 bases are TGCAGCGTTGAAGTCCGGGGGTGGTTCTATGGCTACACCTTC. It codes for CSVEVRGWFYGYTF.

The chain combines TRBV5-1 with TRBJ1-1; 10 bases agree with TRBD1. After removal of 5 bases from V and 4 bases from J, the junction contained 8 bases not matched to a gene. The CDR3 has 15 amino acids. Germline assignment: CDR1 SGHRS and CDR2 YFSETQ. Written as DNA, the CDR3 is TGCGCCAGCAGTCGTGGGACAGGGGAGGGCACTGAAGCTTTCTTT. Protein product: CASSRGTGEGTEAFF.